This T cell receptor beta chain originates from a study of cytomegalovirus exposure and HLA in healthy donors (dated by TCRdb to the late 2010s). Notes on the research overall: An earlier analysis of roughly 500 of the donors reported 250 to 350 Gb of sequence data and 117 million unique TCR beta sequences from about 200 million T cells. Of the 398 genotyped donors, 65% to 90% were placed in the genetic ancestry cluster associated with self-reported Caucasian donors. In an earlier analysis of roughly 580 of the donors, high-throughput TCR beta sequencing was used to judge whether each TCR beta V gene segment behaved as functional or pseudogenic. A few DR-DQ haplotypes were handled as single units for association and clustering because linkage in the cohort was strong. Among around 400 genotyped donors of the cohort, an average of 235,054 unique TCR beta nucleotide sequences were sequenced per donor, roughly 18% of them non-productive. The study aimed to test whether cataloging public T cell receptors could reveal signatures of past pathogen exposure. The number of typed donors differed by locus: roughly 620-630 for A, B, C, DRB1 and DQB1; 522 for DQA1; over 600 for DPA1; and some 450 for DPB1. Using immunosequencing, the study profiled T cell repertoires from approximately 700 subjects and related those repertoires to cytomegalovirus serostatus. Rather than using new phenotypic data, the later analysis identified candidate immune exposures from TCR beta sequences and from how often those sequences occurred across donors. HLA typing covered class I and class II loci at four-digit resolution. Every discovery cohort repertoire had been produced on one sequencing platform. Besides the first cohort of roughly 660 subjects, a separate validation cohort made up of some 110 different subjects was used. Roughly 320 gigabases of sequencing data and 91 million or so unique TCR sequences made up an early release that covered some 640 HLA-typed donors. A later genetic analysis used genome-wide SNP genotypes for about 60% of the 666 donors, treating that subset as a discovery cohort. To predict cytomegalovirus infection status, the study combined high-throughput TCR immunosequencing, statistical association of individual TCRs with disease status, and machine learning. Donor age, sex, ethnicity and CMV serostatus were collected together with the repertoire data. In a later analysis, previously published TCR beta repertoires from 666 donors were re-analyzed and high-resolution HLA genotyping was added so that TCR occurrence patterns could be studied. Study-wide findings and limitations: The 87-base-pair reads could not distinguish some IMGT-functional V segments, including TRBV6-2 and TRBV6-3, so those segments were excluded. Because counts were too low, more than 15 rarely observed V segments, including chromosome 9 orphons, were left out of the earlier analysis of some 640 of the donors. Across donors, most TCR sequences were observed very rarely, whereas some public TCRs were present in many individuals. In a later analysis, HLA-associated TCR beta chains were found to be more clonally expanded and to have lower generation probabilities than equally common non-associated chains. According to a later analysis, TCR association rates differed among HLA loci, with DRB1 alleles showing the most associated TCRs and HLA-C alleles showing the fewest. According to a later analysis, most CMV-associated TCR beta chains appeared to be HLA-restricted, and the HLA associations seemed to be driven largely by CMV exposure. In the study, around 150 TCR beta chains were listed as associated with cytomegalovirus. Correlated functional status among segregating V segments might be attributable to linkage disequilibrium, but an unknown experimental factor could not be ruled out. In both the original and validation cohorts, the classifier was reported to diagnose cytomegalovirus status with high specificity and sensitivity. In an earlier analysis of several hundred of the donors, most TCR beta V segments were observed in productive rearrangements about 87% or about 30% of the time, broadly matching IMGT annotations. In a later genetic analysis, a missense DCLRE1C variant was associated with V-gene and J-gene trimming of TCR beta chains, and the association was replicated in an independent cohort. At a false discovery rate of 0.05, a later analysis linked around 15,000 TCR beta sequences to specific HLA alleles. A later genetic analysis reported fewer N-insertions in productive TCRs among donors in an Asian-associated ancestry cluster than the roughly 700-donor mean. A group of highly shared sequence variants was considered likely to be a technical artifact of the sequencing pipeline. Assigning TCR associations to individual alleles was difficult when HLA alleles, especially DR and DQ, strongly co-occurred. Roughly uniform sequencing depth across donors was assumed in presence/absence analyses, although this assumption may not hold. The authors suggested that the approach could potentially be generalized to other disease states and immunological phenotypes. Several of the top co-occurrence clusters appeared to be linked to parvovirus B19, influenza, CMV and Epstein-Barr virus, according to a later analysis. Because some donors lacked HLA typing at each locus, the association tests relied only on the typed subset. Immune exposure information for the cohort was limited to CMV serostatus. In vitro tests confirmed that a few of the cytomegalovirus-associated TCR beta chains recognize cytomegalovirus antigens. This cohort had only TCR beta chains sequenced, and the lack of alpha or paired-chain data limited which features could be detected. A further reported finding was that TCR beta sequences accurately predicted the HLA-A and HLA-B alleles for most subjects in the first cohort.

To note about this clone: It has no known antigen specificity. Per-base qualities were not stored, and no clone one base away is much larger.

The library relied on the immunoSEQ multiplex PCR assay. For the multiplex PCR, a mixture combining 60 forward primers for TCR Vbeta segments and 13 reverse primers for TCR Jbeta segments was used. The CDR3 region of rearranged TCR beta genes was amplified from genomic DNA by a multiplex PCR assay. Amplified TCR beta libraries were sequenced as 87-base-pair reads on the Illumina HiSeq System. Under the source paper's analysis protocol: A later analysis tallied some 79 million unique TCR beta chains across the 610 or so repertoires, and around 9.9 million of those chains were shared by two or more donors. To remove PCR and sequencing errors, raw reads were error-corrected and collapsed into unique sequences using a nearest-neighbor algorithm that merged closely related sequences. To assign V, D and J gene segments, CDR3 sequences were aligned to IMGT reference sequences. For a sequence to be retained, a match of at least six nucleotides to both a V gene segment and a J gene segment was required. A rearrangement counted as productive if the CDR3 had no stop codons and remained in frame with V and J, and every other rearrangement counted as non-productive. CDR3 was defined by IMGT convention, running from the second conserved V-encoded cysteine to the conserved J-encoded phenylalanine. Sequences without an unambiguous match to a single V gene segment were excluded from the earlier analysis of several hundred of the donors. In an earlier analysis of several hundred of the donors, V segments were called functional above 56.7% productive rearrangements and were called segregating when the between-donor standard deviation exceeded 5%. A statistical classification framework was developed to diagnose cytomegalovirus status using the catalog of TCR beta chain sequences. A later analysis assigned V and J genes by comparing TCR nucleotide sequences with IMGT/GENE-DB human TR gene sequences. Using the TCRdist pipeline, a later analysis assigned CDR3 sequences along with most-parsimonious VDJ recombination scenarios. In a later analysis, each TCR beta chain was defined by its CDR3 amino acid sequence together with its V-gene family, and reads lacking a unique V-gene family were excluded. In a later analysis, fewer than 600 highly shared, low-generation-probability nucleotide sequences were removed to address suspected cross-contamination and a sequencing artifact. A later analysis calculated a clonal expansion index for each public chain from normalized within-repertoire ranks of inferred template counts. A later analysis computed generation probabilities with a VDJ recombination model fitted to out-of-frame rearrangements, and checked the results against IGoR. A later analysis scored TCR-TCR, TCR-HLA and TCR-CMV co-occurrence with hypergeometric tests, applying a repertoire-size bias correction to TCR pairs. In a later analysis, false discovery rates were estimated by permuting HLA or CMV assignments 20 times. A later analysis grouped co-occurring TCRs with DBSCAN, adding TCRdist sequence similarity when clustering within HLA-allele-positive subsets. Co-occurrence clustering excluded repertoires with fewer than 30,000 or more than 120,000 public chains, plus five with anomalous nucleotide sharing. This immuneACCESS table, as held by TCRdb, lists in-frame sequences with V and J called but not all clones. Of the missing ones, under half trace to an unresolved V gene in checked studies; the others have no known cause. V, J and clone size reflect that table, while D and trimming were determined from the DNA. In this sample the table shows 100,000 to 120,000 clones, around 79% of which occur a single time. The ten biggest clones cover roughly 1.2% of the sample.

The germline V gene (reference sequence) gives CDR1 as GTSNPN and CDR2 as SVGIG. Including the terminal cysteine and phenylalanine, the CDR3 comprises 13 residues. Only the CDR3 part of the read is kept: 39 bases, read in frame from the first base. V sheds 3 bases and J sheds 5 bases, leaving 10 bases between their ends. The cohort consisted of 666 healthy bone marrow donors. All cohort members were sampled while nominally healthy, although unrecorded immune exposures were likely present. The donor was CMV seronegative and belonged to the group of under 400 seronegative cohort members. A peripheral blood sample was provided by each donor, and peripheral blood mononuclear cells were used for TCR beta sequencing. The Qiagen DNeasy Blood Extraction Kit was used to extract genomic DNA from the blood cell samples.

The source material was PBMCs. The chain uses TRBV30 and TRBJ2-2, with the identity of the D gene unclear. The sequence derives from a woman in her twenties or thirties in good health and CMV-seronegative. The bases read TGTGCCTGGAGCGCGCTACGGACCGGGGAGCTGTTTTTT. Its protein product is CAWSALRTGELFF.